This is a list of T cell receptor beta chains from one sample in a study of blood T cell repertoires in COVID-19. Method: immunoSEQ multiplex PCR; TCRdb's copy keeps in-frame clones and lacks some. The sample holds about 270,000 clones, approximately 89% seen once. The specimen sequenced was peripheral blood. These receptors were taken from a man aged 35 to 55 with active or convalescent COVID-19. Both conserved end residues are part of each CDR3. D genes are given only for firm matches. Only some rows state a clone size, as once, few, many or a class for expanded clones.

d_call	clone_size	v_call	j_call	cdr3_nt	cdr3_aa
-	-	TRBV29-1	TRBJ2-3	TGCAGCGTTGAAGCTTTGGCACGGAGGGATACGCAGTATTTT	CSVEALARRDTQYF
-	-	TRBV7-9	TRBJ1-5	TGTGCCAGCAGCCGCGAGGGGGGCAATCAGCCCCAGCATTTT	CASSREGGNQPQHF
TRBD2	-	TRBV24-1	TRBJ2-2	TGTGCCACCAGTGATTTCAGCGGGGGATCCACCGGGGAGCTGTTTTTT	CATSDFSGGSTGELFF
TRBD2	-	TRBV19	TRBJ2-7	TGTGCCAGTAGTACCCGAGGGAGGGCGGTCGAGCAGTACTTC	CASSTRGRAVEQYF
-	-	TRBV7-6	TRBJ2-2	TGTGCCAGCAGCTTAAACGAGGAGTCCAACACCGGGGAGCTGTTTTTT	CASSLNEESNTGELFF
-	-	TRBV6-5	TRBJ1-3	TGTGCCAGCAGTTACGGGGGGAACTCTGGAAACACCATATATTTT	CASSYGGNSGNTIYF
TRBD1	-	TRBV4-2	TRBJ1-2	TGTGCCAGCATGCCGAGGCCGGGACAGGAATATGGCTACACCTTC	CASMPRPGQEYGYTF
-	-	TRBV11-1	TRBJ1-2	TGTGCCAGCAGCCTACCTGGGGGGAGTGGCTACACCTTC	CASSLPGGSGYTF
TRBD1	-	TRBV5-5	TRBJ2-5	TGTGCCAGCAGCCGGATGATCCGGGACAGTGAGACCCAGTACTTC	CASSRMIRDSETQYF
-	-	TRBV5-4	TRBJ2-1	TGTGCCAGCAGAAAGGACACCCAAGGGTACAATGAGCAGTTCTTC	CASRKDTQGYNEQFF
-	once	TRBV21-1	TRBJ1-5	TGTGCCAGCAGCAAGGGGGGTCGGAGGACCCGTAGGCTAAATAGCAATCAGCCCCAGCATTTT	CASSKGGRRTRRLNSNQPQHF
TRBD1	-	TRBV5-1	TRBJ1-2	TGCGCCAGCAGCATGACAGGGGATGGCTACACCTTC	CASSMTGDGYTF
-	few	TRBV12-1	TRBJ2-1	TGTGCCAGCAGCTTTGTCCGGGGGGGGCCGGAGAATGAGCAGTTCTTC	CASSFVRGGPENEQFF
-	-	TRBV19	TRBJ1-5	TGTGCCAGTAAAGAGGACAGACCGGGGCCCCAGCATTTT	CASKEDRPGPQHF
TRBD1	-	TRBV5-1	TRBJ1-4	TGCGCCAGCAGACGACAGGGGTTAAGTGAAAAACTGTTTTTT	CASRRQGLSEKLFF
-	-	TRBV30	TRBJ1-5	TGTGCCTGGAGCCGGGGGGGGTCTCAGCCCCAGCATTTT	CAWSRGGSQPQHF
-	few	TRBV5-1	TRBJ1-1	TGCGCCAGCAGCTCCTGGACATACGGACGCACTGAAGCTTTCTTT	CASSSWTYGRTEAFF
TRBD2	-	TRBV9	TRBJ2-1	TGTGCCAGCAGCGTAGAATTAGCGGGAATGTCCTACAATGAGCAGTTCTTC	CASSVELAGMSYNEQFF
TRBD2	-	TRBV7-9	TRBJ2-3	TGTGCCAGCAGCCCGGCTAGCGGGGGGGCCGGAGATACGCAGTATTTT	CASSPASGGAGDTQYF
-	few	TRBV15	TRBJ1-1	TGTGCCACCAGCAGATCGGGACTGATGAACACTGAAGCTTTCTTT	CATSRSGLMNTEAFF
-	-	TRBV5-6	TRBJ2-7	TGTGCCAGCAGCCTCAGCTCCTACGAGCAGTACTTC	CASSLSSYEQYF
-	-	TRBV7-9	TRBJ1-4	TGTGCCAGCAGCTTATCCCGGGACACTGAAAAACTGTTTTTT	CASSLSRDTEKLFF
TRBD2	-	TRBV5-1	TRBJ2-7	TGCGCCAGCAGCGGGGATAGCGGGAGTGGATACGAGCAGTACTTC	CASSGDSGSGYEQYF
TRBD2	-	TRBV7-3	TRBJ2-3	TGTGCCAGCAGCCCAATAGGGGCGGGAGGGCCGAAGTATTTT	CASSPIGAGGPKYF
-	-	TRBV27	TRBJ2-5	TGTGCCAGCAGTTTACCCGAAGAGACCCAGTACTTC	CASSLPEETQYF
-	-	TRBV28	TRBJ1-2	TGTGCCCGCGCGGGGGGGGTCTATGGCTACACCTTC	CARAGGVYGYTF
TRBD2	few	TRBV5-1	TRBJ2-2	TGCGCCAGCGACCTCGGGACTAGCGGGAGTAGGGCCGGGGAGCTGTTTTTT	CASDLGTSGSRAGELFF
-	-	TRBV6-5	TRBJ1-1	TGTGCCAGCAGTCAGGATAAATCGAACACTGAAGCTTTCTTT	CASSQDKSNTEAFF
TRBD1	-	TRBV10-3	TRBJ1-3	TGTGCCATCACAATTGGGACAGGGGCTCTCTCTGGAAACACCATATATTTT	CAITIGTGALSGNTIYF
-	-	TRBV12-3/TRBV12-4	TRBJ1-5	TGTGCCAGCAGCCACGGACACAATCAGCCCCAGCATTTT	CASSHGHNQPQHF
-	-	TRBV29-1	TRBJ2-3	TGCAGCGTTTCAGAAGTTTATAGCACAGATACGCAGTATTTT	CSVSEVYSTDTQYF
TRBD1	-	TRBV4-1	TRBJ1-2	TGCGCCAGCAGCCAAGGATGGGACAGGGACCGCTATGGCTACACCTTC	CASSQGWDRDRYGYTF
TRBD1	-	TRBV4-2	TRBJ1-5	TGTGCCAGCAGCCAAGGACAGGGAGATCAGCCCCAGCATTTT	CASSQGQGDQPQHF
-	-	TRBV18	TRBJ1-3	TGTGCCAGCTCACCTGGCCAGCGGCTTCTCTCTGGAAACACCATATATTTT	CASSPGQRLLSGNTIYF
-	-	TRBV15	TRBJ1-3	TGTGCCACCAGCAGAGATCTGATTCGACGAACGGGGGACACCATATATTTT	CATSRDLIRRTGDTIYF
TRBD2	-	TRBV9	TRBJ2-3	TGTGCCAGCAGCGTGACCGGGACTAGCGGATCAGATACGCAGTATTTT	CASSVTGTSGSDTQYF
-	once	TRBV28	TRBJ1-3	TGTGCCAGCAGTTGGACAGCAAACTCTGGAAACACCATATATTTT	CASSWTANSGNTIYF
TRBD1	few	TRBV18	TRBJ1-6	TGTGCCAGCTCACCAGGGACAGGGGGCTCGGATTCACCCCTCCACTTT	CASSPGTGGSDSPLHF
-	once	TRBV30	TRBJ2-7	TGTGCCTGGAGTGTCGGGTCCGCCTACGAGCAGTACTTC	CAWSVGSAYEQYF
-	-	TRBV5-4	TRBJ1-2	TGTGCCAGCAGCTTCGTCAGGGAGGATGGCTACACCTTC	CASSFVREDGYTF
-	-	TRBV3-1/TRBV3-2	TRBJ1-6	TGTGCCAGCAGCCCGCCGGGACATAGGACCTCCGGTTCACCCCTCCACTTT	CASSPPGHRTSGSPLHF
-	-	TRBV6-6	TRBJ2-4	TGTGCCAGCAGTTACGGCACGGGAAACATTCAGTACTTC	CASSYGTGNIQYF
-	-	TRBV28	TRBJ1-5	TGTGCCAGCAGTTTAGTCGGGGGACAGCCCCAGCATTTT	CASSLVGGQPQHF
-	-	TRBV4-1	TRBJ2-7	TGCGCCAGCAGCCAAGGGAACCGGGACGAGCAGTACTTC	CASSQGNRDEQYF
TRBD1	-	TRBV6-5	TRBJ1-5	TGTGCCAGCACCTTGGACAGGGGGGTCAATCAGCCCCAGCATTTT	CASTLDRGVNQPQHF
-	-	TRBV5-8	TRBJ1-1	TGTGCCAGCAGCTTGGCCGAAGGACTTACTGAAGCTTTCTTT	CASSLAEGLTEAFF
-	-	TRBV4-2	TRBJ2-7	TGTGCCAGCAGCCAAGATCGGGGTACGGACGAGCAGTACTTC	CASSQDRGTDEQYF
TRBD1	once	TRBV28	TRBJ1-1	TGTGCCAGCAGTAGACAGGGTCGAACTGAAGCTTTCTTT	CASSRQGRTEAFF
-	-	TRBV19	TRBJ2-2	TGTGCCACCGGCCGGGGGGCCGGCGGGGAGCTGTTTTTT	CATGRGAGGELFF
-	-	TRBV6-5	TRBJ1-1	TGTGCCAGCAGTTACTCAAGGGGCACTGAAGCTTTCTTT	CASSYSRGTEAFF
-	-	TRBV5-1	TRBJ2-7	TGCGCCAGCAGCACGGGTCCACTTACCTACGAGCAGTACTTC	CASSTGPLTYEQYF
TRBD2	once	TRBV11-3	TRBJ2-7	TGTGCCAGCAGCTTAGTCAGGGAGGGATACTACGAGCAGTACTTC	CASSLVREGYYEQYF
-	-	TRBV29-1	TRBJ2-3	TGCAGCGCTAGTAGGGGTGGGACAGATACGCAGTATTTT	CSASRGGTDTQYF
TRBD1	-	TRBV27	TRBJ1-5	TGTGCCAGCACTTCCGTGGGACAGGGGTTTTCGGTTAGTCAGCCCCAGCATTTT	CASTSVGQGFSVSQPQHF
TRBD1	-	TRBV5-5	TRBJ1-4	TGTGCCAGCATCCGGGACAGGGGTAATGAAAAACTGTTTTTT	CASIRDRGNEKLFF